The rows below give T cell receptor beta chains drawn from one sample of a study of CD8+ T cells in alopecia areata. Measured with immunoSEQ multiplex PCR; TCRdb has only the in-frame clones, and not every one. The profile shows 200,000 to 250,000 clones, 50% to 60% of them singletons. The specimen comprised CD4+ T cells sorted from blood, sampled at week 4, from a patient treated with tofacitinib. The receptors were gathered from a human donor with alopecia areata. The CDR3 runs from the conserved cysteine through the conserved F or W. D genes are given only for firm matches. Some rows mark clone size as missing; the rest say once, few, many or name a class of expanded clone.

>TRBJ1-1|TRBD1|few|TRBV6-5
TGTGCCAGCAGTCATCGGACAGGGGAAGGGACTGAAGCTTTCTTT
CASSHRTGEGTEAFF
>TRBJ2-3|NA|NA|TRBV7-2
TGTGCCAGCAGCTTAGAAGCGGGACAAGGCACAGATACGCAGTATTTT
CASSLEAGQGTDTQYF
>TRBJ1-2|NA|NA|TRBV6-6
TGTGCCAGCAGTTACTGGGGTACCGGGGTCGGTGGCTACACCTTC
CASSYWGTGVGGYTF
>TRBJ1-1|NA|many|TRBV10-3
TGTGCCATCAGTGGCTACAGGGCTGACATGAACACTGAAGCTTTCTTT
CAISGYRADMNTEAFF
>TRBJ1-1|TRBD1|few|TRBV5-1
TGCGCCAGCAGCTTTGGGACAGGGATGAACACTGAAGCTTTCTTT
CASSFGTGMNTEAFF
>TRBJ2-1|TRBD1|NA|TRBV6-5
TGTGCCAGCAGAGATCCGGGACAGGGCCTGAATGAGCAGTTCTTC
CASRDPGQGLNEQFF
>TRBJ2-3|NA|NA|TRBV14
TGTGCCAGCAGCCAACTTCAGACTAATGCAGATACGCAGTATTTT
CASSQLQTNADTQYF
>TRBJ2-5|NA|NA|TRBV5-4
TGTGCCAGCAGCTTGACCCAGGGAGAGACCCAGTACTTC
CASSLTQGETQYF
>TRBJ1-1|NA|NA|TRBV29-1
TGCAGCGTTGACCGGGGAATTGGTGAAGCTTTCTTT
CSVDRGIGEAFF
>TRBJ2-7|NA|NA|TRBV29-1
TGCAGCGCCGGCCGAGGAGCGACAGGACACTACGAGCAGTACTTC
CSAGRGATGHYEQYF
>TRBJ1-6|TRBD1|NA|TRBV11-2
TGTGCCAGCAGCTTCAAAGACAGGGGCTTCTCACCCCTCCACTTT
CASSFKDRGFSPLHF
>TRBJ1-2|TRBD1|NA|TRBV4-1
TGCGCCAGCAGCTCCGACGGTTCGACGGGGGGACAGGGGGTCTATGGCTACACCTTC
CASSSDGSTGGQGVYGYTF
>TRBJ2-7|TRBD1|NA|TRBV30
TGTGCCTGGAGTTCATTGGGGACAGGGAACGACGAGCAGTACTTC
CAWSSLGTGNDEQYF
>TRBJ1-6|NA|NA|TRBV30
TGTGCCTGGACCCAAGGGGGAAGCTCCTATAATTCACCCCTCCACTTT
CAWTQGGSSYNSPLHF
>TRBJ2-5|NA|many|TRBV11-1
TGTGCCAGCAGCTTAGAGCCCGCCGGGGGGACCCAGTACTTC
CASSLEPAGGTQYF
>TRBJ2-1|NA|once|TRBV30
TGTGCCTGGAGTCGGGGGACCCTGACCCGCGATGAGCAGTTCTTC
CAWSRGTLTRDEQFF
>TRBJ1-4|TRBD1|NA|TRBV7-6
TGTGCCAGCAGCCTGAGTCGACAGGGGACTAATGAAAAACTGTTTTTT
CASSLSRQGTNEKLFF
>TRBJ2-6|NA|NA|TRBV6-6
TGTGCCAGCAGTTACTCGGTACTCCGCGGGGCCAACGTCCTGACTTTC
CASSYSVLRGANVLTF
>TRBJ1-1|NA|NA|TRBV30
TGTGCCTGGAGTGTAGGGCTGAACACTGAAGCTTTCTTT
CAWSVGLNTEAFF
>TRBJ1-2|NA|NA|TRBV29-1
TGCAGCGTTGAGCCGGGGGGGCTATATGGCTACACCTTC
CSVEPGGLYGYTF
>TRBJ2-4|NA|NA|TRBV5-1
TGCGCCAGCAGCTCCGAAAACATTCAGTACTTC
CASSSENIQYF
>TRBJ1-2|TRBD1|few|TRBV18
TGTGCCAGCTCACTACGGACAGGCCTGACGCCCTATGGCTACACCTTC
CASSLRTGLTPYGYTF
>TRBJ2-5|NA|few|TRBV9
TGTGCCAGCAGCGTAGATGAAGGACGAGAGACCCAGTACTTC
CASSVDEGRETQYF
>TRBJ1-6|NA|NA|TRBV23-1
TGCGCCAGCAGTCAATTAGACCGGCGTAATTCACCCCTCCACTTT
CASSQLDRRNSPLHF
>TRBJ1-5|NA|NA|TRBV7-2
TGTGCCAGCAGCAATAGGGGGGATCAGCCCCAGCATTTT
CASSNRGDQPQHF
>TRBJ2-5|NA|NA|TRBV7-2
TGTGCCAGCAGCTTAAAAGAGACCCAGTACTTC
CASSLKETQYF
>TRBJ2-5|NA|NA|TRBV7-8
TGTGCCAGCAGCTTACGTCCTCGAACGGAAGAGACCCAGTACTTC
CASSLRPRTEETQYF
>TRBJ2-1|TRBD1|once|TRBV29-1
TGCAGCGTTTGTTGGACAGGGGTCAATGAGCAGTTCTTC
CSVCWTGVNEQFF
>TRBJ2-5|TRBD1|NA|TRBV9
TGTGCCAGCAGCGTGGGACAGAGGCGTTTGGAGACCCAGTACTTC
CASSVGQRRLETQYF
>TRBJ2-1|TRBD2|NA|TRBV6-5
TGTGCCAGCAAGCGGGGGCCCGAAGTGTATGAGCAGTTCTTC
CASKRGPEVYEQFF
>TRBJ1-3|NA|NA|TRBV30
TGTGCCTGGACCCCCGGGCCCAGGGGAGCCGGAAACACCATATATTTT
CAWTPGPRGAGNTIYF
>TRBJ1-2|NA|NA|TRBV30
TGTGCCTGGAGTCCCCAAGGGCGCGGCTACACCTTC
CAWSPQGRGYTF
>TRBJ2-3|NA|NA|TRBV9
TGTGCCAGCAGCGTAGCGGCGGCACTCGATACGCAGTATTTT
CASSVAAALDTQYF
>TRBJ2-1|NA|few|TRBV4-3
TGCGCCAGCAGCCAAGAAGGGCTCGGGGGCAGTGAGCAGTTCTTC
CASSQEGLGGSEQFF
>TRBJ2-7|TRBD1|NA|TRBV5-6
TGTGCCAGCAGCTACAGGACAGGGGGCCTCGACGAGCAGTACTTC
CASSYRTGGLDEQYF